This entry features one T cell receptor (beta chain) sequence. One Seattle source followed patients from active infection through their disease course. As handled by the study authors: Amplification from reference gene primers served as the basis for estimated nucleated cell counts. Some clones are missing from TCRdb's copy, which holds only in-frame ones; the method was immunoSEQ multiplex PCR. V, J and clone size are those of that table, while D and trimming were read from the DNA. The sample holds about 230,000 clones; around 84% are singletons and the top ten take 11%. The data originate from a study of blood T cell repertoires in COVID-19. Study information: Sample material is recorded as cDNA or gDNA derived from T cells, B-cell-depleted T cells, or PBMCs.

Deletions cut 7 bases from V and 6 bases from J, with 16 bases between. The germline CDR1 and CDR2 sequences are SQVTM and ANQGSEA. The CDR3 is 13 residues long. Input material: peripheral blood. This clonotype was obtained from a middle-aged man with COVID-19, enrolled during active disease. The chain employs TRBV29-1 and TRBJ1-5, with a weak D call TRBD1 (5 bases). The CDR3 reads CSAGGSWGQPQHF. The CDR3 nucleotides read TGCAGCGCGGGGGGGAGCTGGGGTCAGCCCCAGCATTTT. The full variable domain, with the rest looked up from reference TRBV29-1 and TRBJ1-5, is SAVISQKPSRDICQRGTSLTIQCQVDSQVTMMFWYRQQPGQSLTLIATANQGSEATYESGFVIDKFPISRPNLTFSTLTVSNMSPEDSSIYLCSAGGSWGQPQHFGDGTRLSIL.